This TCR beta chain was obtained from a study of blood T cell repertoires in COVID-19. Study details: T cells, B-cell-depleted T cells, or PBMCs provided the cDNA or gDNA that served as material.

The CDR3 has 15 residues. Germline V gene data show CDR1 as SGHTA and CDR2 as FQGNSA. J was trimmed by 5 bases and V by 2 bases; bases with no gene match: 8. Followed longitudinally, the Seattle patients had been enrolled during active infection. Authors' methods: Nucleated cell counts were estimated from reference gene primer amplification. The method was immunoSEQ multiplex PCR; TCRdb's version includes in-frame clones alone and lacks a portion of them. V and J calls and clone size are as listed in that table; D and trimming were resolved from the DNA. The sample records roughly 150,000 clones, about 92% being singletons.

The chain has TRBV7-2 and TRBJ2-5; 7 bases fit TRBD1. The specimen sequenced was peripheral blood. The receptor's source is a woman aged 55-75 years with COVID-19, enrolled during active disease. The CDR3: CASSLNRQGSETQYF. DNA for the CDR3: TGTGCCAGCAGCTTAAATCGACAGGGCAGCGAGACCCAGTACTTC.